This TCR beta chain derives from a study of OX40 agonist ivuxolimab in advanced cancers. Study-level information: Hepatocellular carcinoma, melanoma, renal cell or head and neck cancer occurred in dose-escalation patients. Three patients, one with hepatocellular carcinoma and two with cutaneous melanoma, achieved partial responses.

Trimming removed 4 bases from V and 9 bases from J, with 15 bases in between. Germline lookup yields CDR1 MGHRA and CDR2 YSYEKL. The CDR3 totals 13 residues. The protocol was immunoSEQ multiplex PCR, while the TCRdb copy is restricted to in-frame clones and leaves out a portion. The sample shows 60,000 to 75,000 clones, 86% of them seen only once. Study observations and caveats: CD4+ and CD8+ T cells in blood underwent clonal expansion by week 6 at 0.1 to 3.0 mg/kg.

Turning to this clone: What it recognizes is unknown.

The receptor's source is an adult with an advanced solid tumor such as melanoma, head and neck, liver or kidney cancer. V usage is TRBV4-1 and J usage is TRBJ1-1; perhaps TRBD1 as D (6 bases). Sequenced material: CD4+ or CD8+ T cells sorted from blood, taken in a trial of the OX40 agonist ivuxolimab. The CDR3 protein is CASSPDSFSQAFF. DNA for the CDR3: TGCGCCAGCAGCCCGGACAGCTTCTCTCAAGCTTTCTTT.